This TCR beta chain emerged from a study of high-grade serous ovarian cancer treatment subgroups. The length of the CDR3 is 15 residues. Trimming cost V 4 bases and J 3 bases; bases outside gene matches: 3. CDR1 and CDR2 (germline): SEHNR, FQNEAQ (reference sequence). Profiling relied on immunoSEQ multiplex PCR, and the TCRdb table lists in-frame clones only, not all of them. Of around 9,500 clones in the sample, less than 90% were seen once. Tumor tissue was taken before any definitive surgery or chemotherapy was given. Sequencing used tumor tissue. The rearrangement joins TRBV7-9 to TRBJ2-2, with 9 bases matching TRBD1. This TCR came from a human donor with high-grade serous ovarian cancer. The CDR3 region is CASSSRTGDTGELFF. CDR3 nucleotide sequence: TGTGCCAGCAGCTCCAGGACAGGGGACACCGGGGAGCTGTTTTTT.